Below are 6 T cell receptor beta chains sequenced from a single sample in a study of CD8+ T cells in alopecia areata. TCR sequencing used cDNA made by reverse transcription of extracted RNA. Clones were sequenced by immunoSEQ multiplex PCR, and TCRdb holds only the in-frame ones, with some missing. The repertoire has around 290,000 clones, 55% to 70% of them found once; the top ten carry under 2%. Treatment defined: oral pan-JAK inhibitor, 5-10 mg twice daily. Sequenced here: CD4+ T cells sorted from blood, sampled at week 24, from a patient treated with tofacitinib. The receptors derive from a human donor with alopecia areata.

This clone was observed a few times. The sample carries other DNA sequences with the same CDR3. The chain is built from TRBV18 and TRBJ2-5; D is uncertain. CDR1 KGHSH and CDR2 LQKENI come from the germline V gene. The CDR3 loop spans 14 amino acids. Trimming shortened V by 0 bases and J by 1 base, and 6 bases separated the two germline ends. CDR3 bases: TGTGCCAGCTCACCACCGGGTTTCCAAGAGACCCAGTACTTC. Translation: CASSPPGFQETQYF.

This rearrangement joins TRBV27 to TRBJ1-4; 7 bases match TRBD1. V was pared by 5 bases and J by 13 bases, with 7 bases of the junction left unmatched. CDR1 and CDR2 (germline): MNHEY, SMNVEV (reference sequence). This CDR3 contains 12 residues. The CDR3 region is CASSPPTGRLFF. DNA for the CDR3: TGTGCCAGCAGTCCCCCGACAGGGCGACTGTTTTTT. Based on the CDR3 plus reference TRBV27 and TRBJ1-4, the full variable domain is EAQVTQNPRYLITVTGKKLTVTCSQNMNHEYMSWYRQDPGLGLRQIYYSMNVEVTDKGDVPEGYKVSRKEKRNFPLILESPSPNQTSLYFCASSPPTGRLFFGSGTQLSVL.

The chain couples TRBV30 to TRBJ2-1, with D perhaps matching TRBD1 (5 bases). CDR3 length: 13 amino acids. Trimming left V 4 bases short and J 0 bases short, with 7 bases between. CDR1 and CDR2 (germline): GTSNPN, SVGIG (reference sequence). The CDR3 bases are TGTGCCTGGACCGACAGCTCCTACAATGAGCAGTTCTTC. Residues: CAWTDSSYNEQFF. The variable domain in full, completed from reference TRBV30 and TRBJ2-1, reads SQTIHQWPATLVQPVGSPLSLECTVEGTSNPNLYWYRQAAGRGLQLLFYSVGIGQISSEVPQNLSASRPQDRQFILSSKKLLLSDSGFYLCAWTDSSYNEQFFGPGTRLTVL.

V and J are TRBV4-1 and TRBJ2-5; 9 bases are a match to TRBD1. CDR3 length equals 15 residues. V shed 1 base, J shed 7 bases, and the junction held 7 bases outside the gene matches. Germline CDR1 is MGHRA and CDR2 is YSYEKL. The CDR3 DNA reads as TGCGCCAGCAGCCAAGGGGGGGACAGGGACGCGACCCAGTACTTC. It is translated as CASSQGGDRDATQYF.

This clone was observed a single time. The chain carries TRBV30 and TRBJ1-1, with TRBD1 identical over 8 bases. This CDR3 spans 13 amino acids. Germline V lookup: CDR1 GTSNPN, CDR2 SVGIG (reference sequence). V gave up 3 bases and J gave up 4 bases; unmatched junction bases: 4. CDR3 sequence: CAWSRQGPTEAFF. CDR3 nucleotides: TGTGCCTGGAGCCGACAGGGGCCCACTGAAGCTTTCTTT. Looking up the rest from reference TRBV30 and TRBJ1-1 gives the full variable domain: SQTIHQWPATLVQPVGSPLSLECTVEGTSNPNLYWYRQAAGRGLQLLFYSVGIGQISSEVPQNLSASRPQDRQFILSSKKLLLSDSGFYLCAWSRQGPTEAFFGQGTRLTVV.

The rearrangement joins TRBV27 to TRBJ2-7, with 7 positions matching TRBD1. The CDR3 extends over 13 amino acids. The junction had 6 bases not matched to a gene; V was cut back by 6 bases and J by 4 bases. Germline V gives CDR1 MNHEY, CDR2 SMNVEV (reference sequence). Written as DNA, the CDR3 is TGTGCCAGCAGAGCCGGGACAGCTTACGAGCAGTACTTC. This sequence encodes CASRAGTAYEQYF.